The rows below give T cell receptor beta chains drawn from one sample of a study of follicular helper T cells after annual influenza vaccination. Using immunoSEQ multiplex PCR, the repertoire was profiled, and TCRdb retains in-frame clones only, with some absent. The table records some 30,000 clones, roughly 80% of them present only once. Sample: CXCR5+ CD38- circulating T follicular helper cells from blood, taken on the day of influenza vaccination. The receptors were gathered from an adult who received the influenza vaccine. The CDR3 runs from the conserved cysteine through the conserved F or W. D genes are given only for firm matches. Clone size, where shown, is once, few, many, or a class for clones that have expanded.

d_call: TRBD2; clone_size: -; cdr3_length: 15; v_call: TRBV7-8; j_call: TRBJ2-7; cdr3_aa: CASSPLTSGEYEQYF; cdr3_nt: TGTGCCAGCAGCCCCCTGACTAGCGGGGAGTACGAGCAGTACTTC
d_call: -; clone_size: -; cdr3_length: 12; v_call: TRBV7-7; j_call: TRBJ2-2; cdr3_aa: CASSSPAGELFF; cdr3_nt: TGTGCTAGCAGCTCCCCGGCCGGGGAGCTGTTTTTT
d_call: -; clone_size: -; cdr3_length: 15; v_call: TRBV27; j_call: TRBJ1-6; cdr3_aa: CASSSPDSRNSPLHF; cdr3_nt: TGTGCCAGCAGTTCACCGGACAGTAGGAATTCACCCCTCCACTTT
d_call: -; clone_size: -; cdr3_length: 15; v_call: TRBV28; j_call: TRBJ1-5; cdr3_aa: CASSSRGGTNQPQHF; cdr3_nt: TGTGCCAGCAGTTCCCGGGGGGGGACCAATCAGCCCCAGCATTTT
d_call: -; clone_size: -; cdr3_length: 14; v_call: TRBV10-3; j_call: TRBJ1-1; cdr3_aa: CAISEWTAGKEAFF; cdr3_nt: TGTGCCATCAGTGAGTGGACCGCGGGGAAGGAAGCTTTCTTT
d_call: -; clone_size: -; cdr3_length: 17; v_call: TRBV19; j_call: TRBJ2-3; cdr3_aa: CASTDQEGTARTDTQYF; cdr3_nt: TGTGCCAGTACCGATCAGGAGGGGACGGCTCGCACAGATACGCAGTATTTT
d_call: TRBD1; clone_size: -; cdr3_length: 15; v_call: TRBV6-5; j_call: TRBJ1-3; cdr3_aa: CASRAGGSSGNTIYF; cdr3_nt: TGTGCCAGCAGAGCAGGGGGATCCTCTGGAAACACCATATATTTT
d_call: TRBD1; clone_size: few; cdr3_length: 15; v_call: TRBV15; j_call: TRBJ1-1; cdr3_aa: CATSPAGQGVREAFF; cdr3_nt: TGTGCCACCAGCCCAGCGGGACAGGGGGTCCGCGAAGCTTTCTTT
d_call: TRBD2; clone_size: -; cdr3_length: 17; v_call: TRBV4-1; j_call: TRBJ2-3; cdr3_aa: CASSQGTSGRATDTQYF; cdr3_nt: TGCGCCAGCAGCCAAGGGACTAGCGGGAGGGCGACAGATACGCAGTATTTT
d_call: TRBD1; clone_size: -; cdr3_length: 16; v_call: TRBV28; j_call: TRBJ1-5; cdr3_aa: CASTPGQAWSNQPQHF; cdr3_nt: TGTGCCAGCACCCCGGGACAGGCTTGGAGTAATCAGCCCCAGCATTTT
d_call: TRBD1; clone_size: -; cdr3_length: 15; v_call: TRBV5-1; j_call: TRBJ2-3; cdr3_aa: CASSFRDRGTDTQYF; cdr3_nt: TGCGCCAGCAGCTTCCGGGACAGGGGCACAGATACGCAGTATTTT
d_call: -; clone_size: once; cdr3_length: 14; v_call: TRBV28; j_call: TRBJ1-4; cdr3_aa: CASSSLDRHEKLFF; cdr3_nt: TGTGCCAGCAGTTCATTAGACAGACATGAAAAACTGTTTTTT
d_call: TRBD2; clone_size: -; cdr3_length: 16; v_call: TRBV7-8; j_call: TRBJ2-1; cdr3_aa: CASSLGFREAYNEQFF; cdr3_nt: TGTGCCAGCAGCCTGGGGTTCCGGGAGGCTTACAATGAGCAGTTCTTC
d_call: -; clone_size: -; cdr3_length: 13; v_call: TRBV6-1; j_call: TRBJ1-5; cdr3_aa: CASKTGLDQPQHF; cdr3_nt: TGTGCCAGCAAAACAGGGCTGGATCAGCCCCAGCATTTT
d_call: TRBD1; clone_size: -; cdr3_length: 13; v_call: TRBV2; j_call: TRBJ2-7; cdr3_aa: CASNSDRDGEQYF; cdr3_nt: TGTGCCAGCAACTCGGACAGGGACGGCGAGCAGTACTTC
d_call: TRBD1; clone_size: -; cdr3_length: 14; v_call: TRBV30; j_call: TRBJ1-6; cdr3_aa: CASGQESYNSPLHF; cdr3_nt: TGTGCTTCCGGACAGGAGTCCTATAATTCACCCCTCCACTTT
d_call: TRBD1; clone_size: -; cdr3_length: 15; v_call: TRBV5-5; j_call: TRBJ1-2; cdr3_aa: CASRFPGGSNYGYTF; cdr3_nt: TGTGCCAGCAGGTTTCCAGGGGGATCTAACTATGGCTACACCTTC